A single sample is the source of the 9 T cell receptor beta chains below, sequenced in a study of cytomegalovirus exposure and HLA in healthy donors (dated by TCRdb to the late 2010s). Library creation used the immunoSEQ multiplex PCR assay. The multiplex PCR relied on a mix of 60 forward primers for TCR Vbeta segments and 13 reverse primers for TCR Jbeta segments. The clones in this table, taken by TCRdb from immuneACCESS, are in-frame only. Not every clone is retained; where verified, under half of the shortfall comes from an unresolved V gene, and the cause of the rest is unknown. The sample table contains approximately 110,000 clones; only one count was recorded for 74% of them. Over 2.5% of the sample comes from the top ten. Sequencing used PBMCs. Receptors were obtained from a man in his forties or fifties in good health and CMV-seropositive.

In this sample, this clone turned up a few times. The chain carries TRBV6-6 and TRBJ2-5; a possible D gene is TRBD2 (5 bases). Germline CDR1 reads MNHNY; CDR2 reads SVGAGI (reference sequence). Trimming took 0 bases from V and 4 from J, leaving 15 bases between them. The CDR3 runs 16 residues. The CDR3 region has the DNA TGTGCCAGCAGTTACTCGATGGGTAGCCTAGCAGAGACCCAGTACTTC. Its translation is CASSYSMGSLAETQYF.

The chain combines TRBV2 with TRBJ2-2; 10 positions agree with TRBD1. The V segment lost 6 bases and the J segment 3 bases; nucleotides outside the gene matches: 4. CDR1 is SNHLY, CDR2 FYNNEI, per germline. The CDR3 loop spans 15 amino acids. The CDR3 DNA follows: TGTGCCAGCAGGACAGGGGGCGCTGACACCGGGGAGCTGTTTTTT. It encodes CASRTGGADTGELFF.

This clone was seen a few times. The J gene is TRBJ2-7, the V gene TRBV10-3, with 12 positions matching TRBD1. Unmatched junction bases numbered 13, after V lost 7 bases and J lost 9 bases. The germline CDR1 and CDR2 sequences are ENHRY and SYGVKD. This CDR3 has 15 amino acids. CDR3 bases: TGTGCCATCACCCCCGGGACAGGGGGCTTGCGGGGGCAGTACTTC. It is translated as CAITPGTGGLRGQYF.

The genes are TRBV4-1 and TRBJ2-3, with 7 nucleotides matching TRBD1. V gave up 1 base and J gave up 2 bases; unmatched junction bases: 6. This CDR3 region has 16 residues. From germline, CDR1 is MGHRA and CDR2 YSYEKL. CDR3 amino acids: CASSQGGQILTDTQYF. The CDR3 region has the DNA TGCGCCAGCAGCCAAGGGGGACAGATTCTCACAGATACGCAGTATTTT.

The chain is built from TRBV27 and TRBJ2-3; TRBD1 is a possible D gene (6 bases). Germline assignment: CDR1 MNHEY and CDR2 SMNVEV (reference sequence). V gave up 5 bases and J gave up 4 bases, with 16 bases separating them. This CDR3 has 15 residues. Here the CDR3 reads CASSPTGRGADTQYF. In nucleotides, the CDR3 is TGTGCCAGCAGTCCTACAGGGAGAGGAGCAGATACGCAGTATTTT.

The chain combines TRBV2 with TRBJ1-2, with 8 bases identical to TRBD1. Germline CDR1 and CDR2: SNHLY and FYNNEI. The CDR3 loop spans 12 amino acids. The trim removed 8 bases at V and 6 bases at J, leaving 5 bases unmatched. Here the CDR3 reads CASGQGRDGYTF. DNA of the CDR3: TGTGCCAGCGGACAGGGTAGAGATGGCTACACCTTC.

This rearrangement joins TRBV6-5 to TRBJ2-6, with D tentatively TRBD1 (6 bases). The germline V gene has CDR1 MNHEY and CDR2 SVGAGI. V was pared by 7 bases and J by 2 bases, with 6 bases between. CDR3 size: 13 residues. CDR3 DNA: TGTGCCAGCAACAGGGCTGGGGCCAACGTCCTGACTTTC. Translated, it gives CASNRAGANVLTF.

The chain couples TRBV28 to TRBJ1-1; TRBD1 matches at 11 bases. This CDR3 has 18 residues. From germline, CDR1 is MDHEN and CDR2 SYDVKM. J gave up 7 bases and V 0 bases, and 13 bases lay outside the gene matches. The CDR3 nucleotides are TGTGCCAGCAGTTTATGGGGGACAGGGGGAGAAAGGGGGCTTGAAGCTTTCTTT. This encodes CASSLWGTGGERGLEAFF.

This chain links TRBV2 with TRBJ2-7; TRBD1 matches at 8 bases. Germline trimming cut 0 bases from V and 7 bases from J; bases unmatched to any gene: 5. Looked up from germline, CDR1 is SNHLY and CDR2 is FYNNEI. The CDR3 loop spans 14 amino acids. CDR3 protein: CASSEAQGAREQYF. CDR3 sequence (DNA): TGTGCCAGCAGTGAAGCGCAGGGGGCGAGGGAGCAGTACTTC.